A selection of T cell receptor beta chains follows, all from one sample in a study of control samples from healthy donors and cancer patients. Data came from immunoSEQ multiplex PCR; TCRdb stores just in-frame clones and leaves some out. The sample consists of roughly 88,000 clones, around 91% of them appearing once. The specimen was blood. The receptor set was obtained from a man aged 45-60 years in good health. Both conserved end residues are part of each CDR3. The D gene is left open where the match is weak. Not every row has a clone size; where given, it reads once, few, many or a size class.

D gene,clone size,CDR3 length,V gene,J gene,CDR3 DNA,CDR3 protein
.,.,14,TRBV18,TRBJ1-2,TGTGCCAGCTCACCATCGATAACGCCCAATGGCTACACCTTC,CASSPSITPNGYTF
.,once,11,TRBV6-5,TRBJ1-2,TGTGCCATTACAGGGTCCTATGGCTACACCTTC,CAITGSYGYTF
.,.,13,TRBV3-1/TRBV3-2,TRBJ1-6,TGTGCCAGCAGGGAGACAGGAGGGACACCCCTCCACTTT,CASRETGGTPLHF
.,.,16,TRBV6-5,TRBJ1-4,TGTGCCAGCAGTTACGGAAAGGGCTATATTAATGAAAAACTGTTTTTT,CASSYGKGYINEKLFF
.,.,14,TRBV23-1,TRBJ1-4,TGCGCCAGCCGCCCTGTCCTCAGGGGTGAAAAACTGTTTTTT,CASRPVLRGEKLFF
.,.,10,TRBV2,TRBJ2-5,TGTGCCAGCACAAAAGAGACCCAGTACTTC,CASTKETQYF
.,.,14,TRBV6-5,TRBJ2-3,TGTGCCAGCAGTTACGCTCGGGTCCCAGATACGCAGTATTTT,CASSYARVPDTQYF
.,.,15,TRBV7-8,TRBJ1-1,TGTGCCAGCAGCTTAAAAGCGACAGCCGAGTTGAAAGCTTTCTTT,CASSLKATAELKAFF
.,once,13,TRBV6-5,TRBJ1-1,TGTGCCAGCAGTTACTCGGGGACCACTGAAGCTTTCTTT,CASSYSGTTEAFF
TRBD1,.,14,TRBV18,TRBJ1-2,TGTGCCAGCTCACCCGACAGGGCTGCCTATGGCTACACCTTC,CASSPDRAAYGYTF
TRBD2,once,13,TRBV4-2,TRBJ2-5,TGTGCCAGCAGCTTTAGCGGGGAAGAGACCCAGTACTTC,CASSFSGEETQYF
TRBD2,.,14,TRBV7-8,TRBJ2-3,TGTGCCAGCAGAATAGCGGGGGGAACAGATACGCAGTATTTT,CASRIAGGTDTQYF
.,.,15,TRBV3-1/TRBV3-2,TRBJ1-1,TGTGCCAGCAGCCTCAGGAGGCCCATGAACACTGAAGCTTTCTTT,CASSLRRPMNTEAFF
.,.,14,TRBV5-1,TRBJ2-3,TGCGCCAGCAGCCCCCGTTCTAGCACAGATACGCAGTATTTT,CASSPRSSTDTQYF
.,.,14,TRBV10-2,TRBJ1-2,TGCGCCAGCAGTGAGGCGGGGCGCGGCTATGGCTACACCTTC,CASSEAGRGYGYTF
.,.,13,TRBV6-6,TRBJ1-1,TGTGCCAGCAGTCCCAACTTATATCGAGAAGCTTTCTTT,CASSPNLYREAFF
.,.,12,TRBV12-3/TRBV12-4,TRBJ1-1,TGTGCCAGCAGTTTACGTGGGACTGAAGCTTTCTTT,CASSLRGTEAFF
.,.,19,TRBV5-6,TRBJ1-1,TGTGCCAGCAGTCAACGGGATATAACAGCACGCGGGATGAACACTGAAGCTTTCTTT,CASSQRDITARGMNTEAFF
.,.,15,TRBV5-1,TRBJ2-3,TGCGCCAGCAGCTTGGCTTTAGGGGGGATAAATACGCAGTATTTT,CASSLALGGINTQYF
.,.,13,TRBV6-5,TRBJ1-1,TGTGCCAGCAGTTACGGCGGAAACACTGAAGCTTTCTTT,CASSYGGNTEAFF
TRBD2,.,15,TRBV5-1,TRBJ2-1,TGCGCCAGCAGCTTGGGACTAGCGGTTATCGGTGAGCAGTTCTTC,CASSLGLAVIGEQFF
.,.,11,TRBV2,TRBJ1-1,TGTGCCAGCAGTGAAGGGGGGGGAGCTTTCTTT,CASSEGGGAFF
.,.,14,TRBV7-2,TRBJ2-7,TGTGCCAGCAGCTCGTGGGCCGGTGTCGGCGAGCAGTACTTC,CASSSWAGVGEQYF
.,.,16,TRBV5-1,TRBJ2-1,TGCGCCAGCAGCGTACGGGACATAAGCTCCTACAATGAGCAGTTCTTC,CASSVRDISSYNEQFF
TRBD1,.,16,TRBV30,TRBJ1-3,TGTGCCTGGAGCCCTCAGGGGGGAGTCTCTGGAAACACCATATATTTT,CAWSPQGGVSGNTIYF
.,.,15,TRBV30,TRBJ2-1,TGTGCCGGAAACTGGCCGGCTATGGCCTACAATGAGCAGTTCTTC,CAGNWPAMAYNEQFF
.,.,14,TRBV7-9,TRBJ1-1,TGTGCCAGCAGCTTGGTCAGGGGGAACACTGAAGCTTTCTTT,CASSLVRGNTEAFF
.,.,13,TRBV7-2,TRBJ1-1,TGTGCCAGCATACGGGGGGTGAACACTGAAGCTTTCTTT,CASIRGVNTEAFF
TRBD1,.,16,TRBV4-2,TRBJ2-6,TGTGCCAGCAGCCAAAGAGGGGGCGCTGGGGCCAACGTCCTGACTTTC,CASSQRGGAGANVLTF
.,once,15,TRBV6-1,TRBJ1-1,TGTGCCAGCAGTGAGATACCGGGGACGAACACTGAAGCTTTCTTT,CASSEIPGTNTEAFF
.,.,13,TRBV5-1,TRBJ1-2,TGCGCCAGCAACGGTGGAGAAAACTATGGCTACACCTTC,CASNGGENYGYTF
TRBD2,once,12,TRBV30,TRBJ2-5,TGTGCCTGGTCGGGAGGGCAAGAGACCCAGTACTTC,CAWSGGQETQYF
TRBD1,.,15,TRBV19,TRBJ1-1,TGTGCCAGTAGTGTACCCGGGACAGGGGTGGTTGAAGCTTTCTTT,CASSVPGTGVVEAFF
TRBD1,.,14,TRBV6-6,TRBJ1-6,TGTGCCAGCAGGTTCACAGGGGTTGACTCACCCCTCCACTTT,CASRFTGVDSPLHF
TRBD1,.,15,TRBV19,TRBJ1-5,TGTGCCAGTAGTACTCCGGGACAGGGGCCTCAGCCCCAGCATTTT,CASSTPGQGPQPQHF
.,once,15,TRBV30,TRBJ1-5,TGTGCCTGGACCCTTAAGACAGTGGGGCATCAGCCCCAGCATTTT,CAWTLKTVGHQPQHF
.,.,11,TRBV21-1,TRBJ1-4,TGTGCCTCAAACAGGGGTGAAAAACTGTTTTTT,CASNRGEKLFF
.,.,12,TRBV30,TRBJ2-3,TGTGCCTGGACCGACGGTGGGGATACGCAGTATTTT,CAWTDGGDTQYF
TRBD1,few,13,TRBV25-1,TRBJ1-2,TGTGCCAGCAGTGTGACAGGGCGGTATGGCTACACCTTC,CASSVTGRYGYTF
.,.,13,TRBV4-3,TRBJ1-6,TGCGCCAGCAGCCAAGGAAATAATTCACCCCTCCACTTT,CASSQGNNSPLHF
.,.,12,TRBV30,TRBJ1-5,TGTGCCTGGAGTGTGACGGATCAGCCCCAGCATTTT,CAWSVTDQPQHF
.,.,13,TRBV18,TRBJ2-7,TGTGCCAGCTCACCACCAGTCCGGGACGAGCAGTACTTC,CASSPPVRDEQYF
.,few,13,TRBV25-1,TRBJ1-2,TGTGCCAGCAGGACTGGCTCCTCCGGTGGCTACACCTTC,CASRTGSSGGYTF
.,.,13,TRBV11-2,TRBJ1-2,TGTGCCAGCAGCCCGAGCGGGAACTATGGCTACACCTTC,CASSPSGNYGYTF
TRBD1,.,13,TRBV20-1,TRBJ1-2,TGCAGTGCTAGTCCCCAGGGGGACTATGGCTACACCTTC,CSASPQGDYGYTF
.,.,15,TRBV4-3,TRBJ2-7,TGCGCCAGCAGCCAAGGCTTTACAGGCGACTACGAGCAGTACTTC,CASSQGFTGDYEQYF
TRBD1,.,16,TRBV3-1/TRBV3-2,TRBJ1-2,TGTGCCAGCAGCCAAGGGGCAGGGGGCTTGTGGTATGGCTACACCTTC,CASSQGAGGLWYGYTF
TRBD2,.,15,TRBV4-1,TRBJ2-7,TGCGCCAGCAGCCAAGAGGGCGGGGGGGCCCTCGAGCAGTACTTC,CASSQEGGGALEQYF
.,once,12,TRBV30,TRBJ2-3,TGTGCCTGGGACAGGAGCACAGGTACGCAGTATTTT,CAWDRSTGTQYF
.,.,15,TRBV5-6,TRBJ1-5,TGTGCCAGCAGCTTGGGACTTCTTAGCAATCAGCCCCAGCATTTT,CASSLGLLSNQPQHF